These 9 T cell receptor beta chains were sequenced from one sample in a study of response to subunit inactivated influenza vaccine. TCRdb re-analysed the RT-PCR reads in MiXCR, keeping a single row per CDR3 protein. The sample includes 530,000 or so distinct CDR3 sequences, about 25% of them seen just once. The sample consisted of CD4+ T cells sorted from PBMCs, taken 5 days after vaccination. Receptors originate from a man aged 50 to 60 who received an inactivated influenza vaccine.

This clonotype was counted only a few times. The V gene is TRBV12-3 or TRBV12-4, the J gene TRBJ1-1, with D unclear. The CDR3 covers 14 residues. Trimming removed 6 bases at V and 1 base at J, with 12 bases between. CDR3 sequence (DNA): TGTGCCAGCAGCCCGATGGCGGGGAACACTGAAGCTTTCTTT. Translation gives CASSPMAGNTEAFF.

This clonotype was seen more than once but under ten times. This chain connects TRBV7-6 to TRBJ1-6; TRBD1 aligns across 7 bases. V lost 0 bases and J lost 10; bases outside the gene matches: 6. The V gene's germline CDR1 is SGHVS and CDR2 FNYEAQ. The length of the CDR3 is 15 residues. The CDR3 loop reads CASSLAGQEKSPLHF. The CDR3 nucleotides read TGTGCCAGCAGCTTAGCCGGACAGGAGAAGTCACCCCTCCACTTT.

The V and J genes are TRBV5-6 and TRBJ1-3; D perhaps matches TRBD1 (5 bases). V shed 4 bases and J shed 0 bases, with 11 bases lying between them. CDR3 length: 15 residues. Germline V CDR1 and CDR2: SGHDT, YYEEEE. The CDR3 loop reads CASSSSGYSGNTIYF. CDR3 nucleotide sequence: TGTGCCAGCAGCAGTTCAGGGTACTCTGGAAACACCATATATTTT.

The CDR3 DNA sequence: TGTGCCAGCAGCTTTTACGGTGACTACTACAATGAGCAGTTCTTC. It is translated as CASSFYGDYYNEQFF. This chain joins TRBV7-2 and TRBJ2-1, with a tentative D call TRBD2 (5 bases). The V and J ends lost 3 bases and 3 bases respectively, with 12 bases between them. CDR3 length: 15 amino acids. Germline V CDR1 and CDR2: SGHTA, FQGNSA.

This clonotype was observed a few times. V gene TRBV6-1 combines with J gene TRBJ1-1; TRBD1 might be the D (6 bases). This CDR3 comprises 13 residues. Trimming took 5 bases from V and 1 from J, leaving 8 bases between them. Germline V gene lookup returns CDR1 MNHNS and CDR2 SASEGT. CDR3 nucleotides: TGTGCCAGCAGTACAGGGAGGAACACTGAAGCTTTCTTT. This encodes CASSTGRNTEAFF.

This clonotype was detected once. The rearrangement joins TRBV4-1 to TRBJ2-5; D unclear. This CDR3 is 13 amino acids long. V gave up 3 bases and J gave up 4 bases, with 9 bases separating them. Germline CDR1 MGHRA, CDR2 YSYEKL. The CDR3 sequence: CASSHMGSETQYF. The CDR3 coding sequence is TGCGCCAGCAGCCATATGGGGTCAGAGACCCAGTACTTC.

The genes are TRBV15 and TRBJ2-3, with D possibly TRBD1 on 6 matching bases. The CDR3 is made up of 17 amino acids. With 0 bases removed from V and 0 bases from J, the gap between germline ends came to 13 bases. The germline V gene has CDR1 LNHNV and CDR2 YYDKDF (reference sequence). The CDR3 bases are TGTGCCACCAGCAGAGATAGGACAGACCTTAGCACAGATACGCAGTATTTT. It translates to CATSRDRTDLSTDTQYF.

The CDR3 protein is CASSQPYVSYNEQFF. The CDR3 DNA sequence: TGTGCCAGCAGTCAGCCTTACGTCTCTTACAATGAGCAGTTCTTC. The chain links TRBV3-1 to TRBJ2-1; D unclear. The CDR3 length is 15 residues. In germline, CDR1 is LGHDT, CDR2 YNNKEL (reference sequence). Trimming left V 6 bases short and J 4 bases short, with 16 bases between.

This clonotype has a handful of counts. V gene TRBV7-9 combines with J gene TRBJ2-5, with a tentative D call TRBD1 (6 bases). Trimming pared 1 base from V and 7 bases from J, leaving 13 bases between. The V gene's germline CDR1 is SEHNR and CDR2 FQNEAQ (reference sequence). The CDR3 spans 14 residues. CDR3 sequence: CASSLDARGLTQYF. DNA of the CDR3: TGTGCCAGCAGCTTAGATGCCAGGGGTTTGACCCAGTACTTC.